Presented here are 14 T cell receptor beta chains from one specimen sequenced in a study of blood T cell repertoires in COVID-19. The assay was immunoSEQ multiplex PCR, and TCRdb's table has in-frame clones only and misses some. The data hold 250,000 or so clones, with roughly 86% observed a single time. The sample was peripheral blood. The receptors derive from a woman aged 60-75 years with COVID-19, enrolled during active disease.

The rearrangement joins TRBV19 to TRBJ2-7; weak D call: TRBD2 (5 bases). The CDR3 runs to 15 residues. The V and J ends lost 3 bases and 0 bases respectively, with 12 bases between them. The germline V gene has CDR1 LNHDA and CDR2 SQIVND (reference sequence). Here the CDR3 reads CASSIGLASSYEQYF. CDR3 DNA sequence: TGTGCCAGTAGTATCGGATTAGCGAGCTCCTACGAGCAGTACTTC.

The rearrangement links TRBV27 to TRBJ2-7, with 11 bases matching TRBD2. After removal of 5 bases from V and 0 bases from J, the junction contained 3 bases not matched to a gene. The germline V gene encodes CDR1 MNHEY and CDR2 SMNVEV (reference sequence). This CDR3 is 15 amino acids long. The CDR3 bases are TGTGCCAGCAGTCCCGGGACTAGCGGCTCCTACGAGCAGTACTTC. Its protein is CASSPGTSGSYEQYF.

The J gene is TRBJ2-3, the V gene TRBV5-1, with TRBD2 matching 14 bases. CDR1 is SGHRS, CDR2 YFSETQ, per germline. This CDR3 is built from 14 residues. After removal of 7 bases from V and 6 bases from J, the junction contained 4 bases not matched to a gene. The CDR3 is CASRLAGGPDTQYF. For the CDR3, the DNA is TGCGCCAGCCGACTAGCGGGAGGGCCTGATACGCAGTATTTT. The full variable domain, in which reference TRBV5-1 and TRBJ2-3 provide the parts outside the CDR3, is KAGVTQTPRYLIKTRGQQVTLSCSPISGHRSVSWYQQTPGQGLQFLFEYFSETQRNKGNFPGRFSGRQFSNSRSEMNVSTLELGDSALYLCASRLAGGPDTQYFGPGTRLTVL.

CDR3 in amino acids: CASSVGGRGRADTQYF. The CDR3, as DNA: TGTGCCAGCAGCGTAGGGGGGCGCGGGAGGGCAGATACGCAGTATTTT. The rearrangement links TRBV9 to TRBJ2-3; 9 bases agree with TRBD2. With 0 bases clipped from V and 4 bases from J, the junction kept 6 bases outside the gene matches. Germline values: CDR1 SGDLS, CDR2 YYNGEE. CDR3 length: 16 amino acids.

This clone was counted only a few times. This rearrangement joins TRBV20-1 to TRBJ2-4; D may be TRBD2 (6 bases). Germline assignment: CDR1 DFQATT and CDR2 SNEGSKA (reference sequence). This CDR3 has 15 residues. Between the trimmed V and J ends, which lost 3 bases and 4 bases, there was a span of 16 bases. CDR3 sequence: CSASLFSGEKNIQYF. CDR3 nucleotides: TGCAGTGCTAGTCTTTTTAGCGGAGAAAAAAACATTCAGTACTTC.

The chain employs TRBV24-1 and TRBJ2-1, with 10 bases matching TRBD2. Germline trimming cut 1 base from V and 5 bases from J; bases unmatched to any gene: 13. The CDR3 sequence is 19 residues long. Germline CDR1 is KGHDR and CDR2 is SFDVKD. The CDR3 sequence: CATSDFRPSGGRVHNEQFF. The CDR3, as DNA: TGTGCCACCAGTGATTTTAGGCCTAGCGGGGGCAGGGTACACAATGAGCAGTTCTTC.

V and J are TRBV30 and TRBJ1-1, with 7 nucleotides matching TRBD1. The length of the CDR3 is 14 residues. Germline CDR1 is GTSNPN and CDR2 is SVGIG (reference sequence). V lost 1 base, J lost 6 bases, and 8 bases stayed unmatched. The CDR3, as DNA: TGTGCCTGGAGTGCGACAGGGCGCCTCGCTGAAGCTTTCTTT. It translates to CAWSATGRLAEAFF.

This sequence joins TRBV19 and TRBJ2-3; D gene unclear. CDR1 is LNHDA, CDR2 SQIVND, per germline (reference sequence). This CDR3 has 14 amino acids. Trimming removed 5 bases at V and 0 bases at J, with 9 bases between. The CDR3 nucleotides read TGTGCCAGTAGTTGGGCTCTGAGCACAGATACGCAGTATTTT. Amino acids: CASSWALSTDTQYF.

V is TRBV18 and J is TRBJ1-1; the D is unclear. Deletions cut 2 bases from V and 1 base from J, with 11 bases between. The length of the CDR3 is 15 residues. In germline, CDR1 is KGHSH, CDR2 LQKENI. CDR3 coding DNA: TGTGCCAGCTCACCAGCGGGCGGTCGGAACACTGAAGCTTTCTTT. Translation gives CASSPAGGRNTEAFF.

This chain uses TRBV13 with TRBJ2-7; TRBD2 is a possible D gene (7 bases). V lost 7 bases, J lost 7 bases, and 26 bases lay in between. Germline CDR1 PRHDT, CDR2 FYEKMQ (reference sequence). This CDR3 is built from 16 residues. CDR3 nucleotide sequence: TGTGCCAGCACTCGAGGGGGGGCCACCCCTTTCCTGGAGCAGTACTTC. It translates to CASTRGGATPFLEQYF.

The V gene is TRBV30, the J gene TRBJ1-2, with 8 nucleotides matching TRBD1. V lost 3 bases and J lost 4; bases outside the gene matches: 10. This CDR3 has 15 residues. The V gene's germline CDR1 is GTSNPN and CDR2 SVGIG (reference sequence). The CDR3 DNA reads TGTGCCTGGAGCAGGGGGCGAAGTAGCGTCTATGGCTACACCTTC. It yields the protein CAWSRGRSSVYGYTF.

On this clone: Distinct nucleotide sequences in the sample also encode this CDR3. V is TRBV27 and J is TRBJ1-1; tentatively, D is TRBD1 (6 bases). The CDR3 totals 14 residues. Germline assignment: CDR1 MNHEY and CDR2 SMNVEV (reference sequence). Trimming left V 5 bases short and J 1 base short, with 11 bases between. CDR3 residues: CASSLQGRNTEAFF. The CDR3, as DNA: TGTGCCAGCAGTCTACAGGGCCGGAACACTGAAGCTTTCTTT.

This rearrangement joins TRBV6-1 to TRBJ1-5; D might be TRBD1 (5 bases). CDR1 MNHNS and CDR2 SASEGT come from the germline V gene. The length of the CDR3 is 15 residues. V lost 1 base, J lost 4 bases, and 11 bases lay in between. Here the CDR3 reads CASSEEGRWNQPQHF. The CDR3, as DNA: TGTGCCAGCAGTGAAGAGGGGAGGTGGAATCAGCCCCAGCATTTT.

CDR3 sequence (DNA): TGCAGCGTGGGGCGGGGGCTCACCGGGGAGCTGTTTTTT. Translated, it gives CSVGRGLTGELFF. This chain links TRBV29-1 with TRBJ2-2; possibly TRBD2 for D (7 bases). Germline V lookup: CDR1 SQVTM, CDR2 ANQGSEA. V was cut by 6 bases and J by 4 bases, with 12 bases left in between. The CDR3 contains 13 residues.